The 14 T cell receptor beta chains presented below share a single source sample, sequenced in a study of early T cells in non-severe SARS-CoV-2 infection. TCRdb re-called the 5' RACE reads through MiXCR, storing one row per CDR3 protein. The data hold about 54,000 distinct CDR3 sequences, with about 6.4% observed a single time. This specimen was whole blood, taken at baseline. The receptors originated from an adult who was a healthcare worker with PCR-confirmed SARS-CoV-2 infection or an uninfected control (not recorded which).

V usage is TRBV29-1 and J usage is TRBJ2-1; D not resolved. The V gene lost 6 bases and the J gene lost 7 bases, with 16 bases spanning the gap. The germline V gene encodes CDR1 SQVTM and CDR2 ANQGSEA. The CDR3 has 13 residues. The CDR3 coding sequence is TGCAGCGTGGCAGCAGGATGGCGGAATGAGCAGTTCTTC. The encoded protein is CSVAAGWRNEQFF.

This clonotype was detected ten times or more. The chain employs TRBV27 and TRBJ2-7, with 8 bases identical to TRBD2. The CDR3 contains 16 residues. CDR1 MNHEY and CDR2 SMNVEV come from the germline V gene (reference sequence). J was trimmed by 2 bases and V by 2 bases; bases with no gene match: 8. DNA for the CDR3: TGTGCCAGCAGTTTAAGTAAGGCGGGGGGCACCTACGAGCAGTACTTC. It yields the protein CASSLSKAGGTYEQYF.

This clonotype showed up many times. The genes are TRBV20-1 and TRBJ2-1; perhaps TRBD1 as D (6 bases). Trimming removed 5 bases from V and 2 bases from J, with 16 bases in between. This CDR3 is 15 amino acids long. Germline-derived CDR1 and CDR2 are DFQATT and SNEGSKA (reference sequence). CDR3 residues: CSALTQGSPYNEQFF. The DNA of the CDR3 is TGCAGTGCTCTTACTCAGGGGAGTCCCTACAATGAGCAGTTCTTC.

In its sample, this clonotype was seen a few times. The rearrangement uses TRBV24-1 and TRBJ2-4; D possibly uses TRBD1 or TRBD2 (6 bases each). Trimming cost V 2 bases and J 0 bases, with 16 bases left between them. Germline V gene lookup returns CDR1 KGHDR and CDR2 SFDVKD. The CDR3 extends over 18 amino acids. CDR3 coding DNA: TGTGCCACCAGTGATTCTAAGGGGGGAGGCCCAGCCAAAAACATTCAGTACTTC. Protein sequence: CATSDSKGGGPAKNIQYF.

The table lists this clonotype with a few counts. CDR3 bases: TGTGCCATCAGTGAGGGGTCCCCTGGGGAGCAGTACTTC. Its translation is CAISEGSPGEQYF. The J gene is TRBJ2-7, the V gene TRBV10-3, with D uncertain. The CDR3 is 13 residues long. V was trimmed by 2 bases and J by 7 bases, leaving 12 bases between them. Germline CDR1 reads ENHRY; CDR2 reads SYGVKD.

This clonotype was observed many times. The V and J genes are TRBV5-1 and TRBJ2-5; 8 nucleotides match TRBD2. Germline CDR1 SGHRS, CDR2 YFSETQ. The CDR3 loop spans 14 amino acids. With 0 bases clipped from V and 6 bases from J, the junction kept 4 bases outside the gene matches. The CDR3 nucleotides read TGCGCCAGCAGCTTGGGGACTAGCTCGAAGACCCAGTACTTC. It specifies CASSLGTSSKTQYF.

In its sample, this clonotype was seen many times. The CDR3 loop reads CSVGHSNTGELFF. The CDR3 region has the DNA TGCAGCGTCGGACATTCGAACACCGGGGAGCTGTTTTTT. The chain joins TRBV29-1 to TRBJ2-2, with D perhaps matching TRBD1 (5 bases). Germline CDR1 SQVTM, CDR2 ANQGSEA. This CDR3 spans 13 amino acids. V lost 6 bases and J 0 bases, leaving 8 bases between the germline ends.

The genes are TRBV2 and TRBJ1-2; D is ambiguous. This CDR3 region has 14 residues. V was cut by 6 bases and J by 2 bases, with 13 bases left in between. The germline gives CDR1 SNHLY, CDR2 FYNNEI. The CDR3 nucleotides are TGTGCCAGCAGAGCACAGAGAGGAAACTATGGCTACACCTTC. It yields the protein CASRAQRGNYGYTF.

This clonotype was observed a few times. The chain carries TRBV3-1 and TRBJ2-1; D ambiguous. CDR1 is LGHDT and CDR2 is YNNKEL in the germline V gene (reference sequence). Trimming cost V 2 bases and J 6 bases, with 11 bases left between them. This CDR3 comprises 14 residues. The CDR3 spells CASSQRSPVNEQFF. DNA for the CDR3: TGTGCCAGCAGCCAACGATCTCCGGTCAATGAGCAGTTCTTC.

The chain joins TRBV20-1 to TRBJ2-2, with 14 nucleotides matching TRBD2. This CDR3 has 18 residues. The junction had 6 bases not matched to a gene; V was cut back by 0 bases and J by 3 bases. Germline CDR1 reads DFQATT; CDR2 reads SNEGSKA (reference sequence). CDR3 residues: CSARDRTSGGHDTGELFF. CDR3 in DNA: TGCAGTGCTAGAGATAGGACTAGCGGGGGGCACGACACCGGGGAGCTGTTTTTT.

The sample holds many counts of this clonotype. The rearrangement joins TRBV4-3 to TRBJ2-7; D unresolved. The CDR3 has 17 amino acids. V gave up 1 base and J gave up 4 bases, with 20 bases separating them. Germline CDR1 and CDR2: LGHNA and YSLEER. CDR3: CASSQGLLERTLYEQYF. Here the CDR3 DNA reads TGCGCCAGCAGCCAAGGATTATTGGAACGAACCCTTTACGAGCAGTACTTC.

The V and J genes are TRBV7-8 and TRBJ2-1, with 7 bases matching TRBD2. The germline V gene has CDR1 SGHVS and CDR2 FQNEAQ. There are 13 residues in the CDR3. V lost 8 bases to trimming and J lost 3 bases; unmatched junction nucleotides: 4. CDR3 DNA: TGTGCCAGCGAAACGGGGGGCTACAATGAGCAGTTCTTC. Translated, it gives CASETGGYNEQFF.

This clonotype came up many times. The chain couples TRBV7-9 to TRBJ2-4; D uncertain. The germline V gene encodes CDR1 SEHNR and CDR2 FQNEAQ (reference sequence). The length of the CDR3 is 16 residues. Trimming pared 0 bases from V and 8 bases from J, leaving 17 bases between. The CDR3 sequence is CASSLARRDLSDIQYF. The CDR3 DNA follows: TGTGCCAGCAGCTTAGCGCGGAGAGATCTTTCGGACATTCAGTACTTC.

V and J are TRBV12-3 or TRBV12-4 and TRBJ2-5, with TRBD1 as a possible D gene (6 bases). The CDR3 is made up of 16 amino acids. Trimming pared 3 bases from V and 1 base from J, leaving 15 bases between. The CDR3 is CASSLSGDTFQETQYF. The CDR3 DNA is TGTGCCAGCAGTTTGAGTGGGGACACCTTCCAAGAGACCCAGTACTTC.